Each of the 24 T cell receptor beta chains below was sequenced from the same sample in a study of neoadjuvant anti-PD-1 for oral cavity cancer. Profiled with immunoSEQ multiplex PCR; TCRdb holds only in-frame clones, not every one. The table records some 17,000 clones, around 71% of them present only once. The starting material was PBMCs, obtained before nivolumab (anti-PD-1) treatment. These receptors came from a person between 40 and 79 years old with oral cavity squamous cell carcinoma.

The J gene is TRBJ2-7, the V gene TRBV2; TRBD2 matches at 7 bases. Germline loops: CDR1 SNHLY, CDR2 FYNNEI. The CDR3 contains 15 residues. V shed 1 base and J 2 bases; nucleotides not matched to a gene: 5. The CDR3 DNA follows: TGTGCCAGCAGTGAAGGCGGGGGACCCCCCTACGAGCAGTACTTC. Translated: CASSEGGGPPYEQYF.

V and J are TRBV27 and TRBJ2-1, with 8 bases that match TRBD1. Germline V gene lookup returns CDR1 MNHEY and CDR2 SMNVEV (reference sequence). The ends lost 3 bases at V and 7 bases at J; junction bases unmatched: 14. CDR3 size: 17 residues. CDR3 in amino acids: CASSFYQGAQEGNEQFF. The CDR3 DNA follows: TGTGCCAGCAGTTTTTATCAGGGGGCGCAGGAAGGGAATGAGCAGTTCTTC.

The chain uses TRBV6-1 and TRBJ2-3; D remains unclear. The CDR3 is 15 residues long. Per germline, CDR1 MNHNS and CDR2 SASEGT. Trimming removed 3 bases from V and 0 bases from J, with 10 bases in between. This chain's CDR3 is CASSDSTTSTDTQYF. The CDR3 bases are TGTGCCAGCAGTGACAGTACTACTAGCACAGATACGCAGTATTTT.

V is TRBV6-1 and J is TRBJ2-3; D unresolved. The germline V gene encodes CDR1 MNHNS and CDR2 SASEGT. This CDR3 has 15 residues. V was shortened by 8 bases and J by 2 bases, with 17 bases between the two germline ends. The CDR3 here is CASSAESLFTDTQYF. CDR3 in DNA: TGTGCCAGCTCGGCGGAGTCTTTATTCACAGATACGCAGTATTTT.

CDR3 residues: CAIIRTDSNQPQHF. CDR3 bases: TGTGCCATCATCCGGACAGATAGCAATCAGCCCCAGCATTTT. The chain uses TRBV10-3 and TRBJ1-5, with D perhaps TRBD1 (6 bases). Trimming stripped 7 bases from V and 0 bases from J, with 10 bases between. Germline V gene lookup returns CDR1 ENHRY and CDR2 SYGVKD. This CDR3 is 14 amino acids long.

The genes are TRBV4-1 and TRBJ2-2, with 7 bases identical to TRBD2. Germline V lookup: CDR1 MGHRA, CDR2 YSYEKL. There are 16 residues in the CDR3. Trimming cost V 4 bases and J 4 bases; bases outside gene matches: 9. The CDR3 spells CASSPYNAGATGELFF. CDR3 sequence (DNA): TGCGCCAGCAGCCCCTATAACGCGGGAGCCACCGGGGAGCTGTTTTTT.

V is TRBV29-1 and J is TRBJ2-1; the D is unclear. The germline V gene encodes CDR1 SQVTM and CDR2 ANQGSEA. The CDR3 has 13 residues. Trimming removed 3 bases from V and 2 bases from J, with 8 bases in between. This CDR3 is CSVEAQPYNEQFF. The CDR3 DNA reads TGCAGCGTTGAGGCCCAGCCCTACAATGAGCAGTTCTTC.

J is TRBJ2-2 and V is TRBV11-2, with 8 bases aligning to TRBD2. The germline CDR1 and CDR2 sequences are SGHAT and FQNNGV. CDR3 length: 16 amino acids. V lost 5 bases to trimming and J lost 4 bases; unmatched junction nucleotides: 9. The CDR3 here is CASSPRGGRGTGELFF. CDR3 sequence (DNA): TGTGCCAGCAGCCCCCGCGGGGGGAGAGGCACCGGGGAGCTGTTTTTT.

This chain links TRBV2 with TRBJ2-7; 7 nucleotides agree with TRBD2. J gave up 6 bases and V 7 bases, and 12 bases lay outside the gene matches. CDR3 size: 14 residues. CDR1 and CDR2 from the germline V gene are SNHLY and FYNNEI. The chain's CDR3 is CASNPERGTGEQYF. Written as DNA, the CDR3 is TGTGCCAGCAACCCCGAGCGGGGTACAGGCGAGCAGTACTTC. Together with reference TRBV2 and TRBJ2-7, the CDR3 gives the full variable domain: EPEVTQTPSHQVTQMGQEVILRCVPISNHLYFYWYRQILGQKVEFLVSFYNNEISEKSEIFDDQFSVERPDGSNFTLKIRSTKLEDSAMYFCASNPERGTGEQYFGPGTRLTVT.

V gene TRBV2 combines with J gene TRBJ2-2, with 13 bases fitting TRBD2. Trimming took 7 bases from V and 6 from J; bases not matched to a gene: 5. The length of the CDR3 is 15 residues. Germline lookup yields CDR1 SNHLY and CDR2 FYNNEI. CDR3 residues: CASTGTSGTPGELFF. The CDR3 bases are TGTGCCAGCACCGGGACTAGCGGGACGCCCGGGGAGCTGTTTTTT.

This clone was seen a single time. The chain uses TRBV5-1 and TRBJ2-2; D might be TRBD2 (5 bases). Germline values: CDR1 SGHRS, CDR2 YFSETQ. The CDR3 has 17 amino acids. V lost 0 bases and J lost 1, with 13 bases in between. CDR3 residues: CASSLEPSGLNTGELFF. The CDR3 DNA is TGCGCCAGCAGCTTGGAGCCCTCTGGACTGAACACCGGGGAGCTGTTTTTT. The full variable domain, completed using reference TRBV5-1 and TRBJ2-2, is KAGVTQTPRYLIKTRGQQVTLSCSPISGHRSVSWYQQTPGQGLQFLFEYFSETQRNKGNFPGRFSGRQFSNSRSEMNVSTLELGDSALYLCASSLEPSGLNTGELFFGEGSRLTVL.

This rearrangement joins TRBV4-2 to TRBJ1-1; perhaps TRBD1 as D (6 bases). This CDR3 region has 14 residues. Trimming shortened V by 5 bases and J by 2 bases, and 12 bases separated the two germline ends. From germline, CDR1 is LGHNA and CDR2 YNFKEQ. CDR3 bases: TGTGCCAGCAGCTTCCAGGGGTCAAACACTGAAGCTTTCTTT. Translating gives CASSFQGSNTEAFF.

V gene TRBV2 combines with J gene TRBJ1-5; TRBD1 matches at 11 bases. The CDR3 contains 17 residues. The germline CDR1 and CDR2 sequences are SNHLY and FYNNEI. After removal of 7 bases from V and 0 bases from J, the junction contained 8 bases not matched to a gene. CDR3 DNA: TGTGCCAGCACCGGGACAGGGGGTTCCTATAGCAATCAGCCCCAGCATTTT. Amino acids: CASTGTGGSYSNQPQHF.

The chain joins TRBV27 to TRBJ2-7; D gene uncertain. Between the trimmed V and J ends, which lost 8 bases and 5 bases, there was a span of 10 bases. The CDR3 is 11 amino acids. The germline V gene has CDR1 MNHEY and CDR2 SMNVEV (reference sequence). The CDR3 is CASRAFNEQYF. The CDR3 coding sequence is TGTGCCAGCCGGGCGTTCAACGAGCAGTACTTC.

J is TRBJ2-1 and V is TRBV29-1; 7 bases are shared with TRBD1. The CDR3 totals 13 residues. V lost 8 bases to trimming and J lost 3 bases; unmatched junction nucleotides: 7. Per the germline V gene, CDR1 is SQVTM and CDR2 is ANQGSEA. CDR3 loop: CSFGQAGYNEQFF. The DNA for the CDR3 is TGCAGCTTCGGACAGGCGGGCTACAATGAGCAGTTCTTC.

The chain employs TRBV7-2 and TRBJ2-1; D gene uncertain. With 1 base removed from V and 12 bases from J, the gap between germline ends came to 10 bases. The germline V gene has CDR1 SGHTA and CDR2 FQGNSA. The CDR3 has 12 residues. The CDR3 DNA reads TGTGCCAGCAGCTTAGAATTAGCCGGGCAGTTCTTC. It is translated as CASSLELAGQFF.

This rearrangement joins TRBV2 to TRBJ2-4; 9 positions agree with TRBD1. V trimming: 8 bases; J trimming: 7 bases; junction bases outside the gene matches: 6. Looked up from germline, CDR1 is SNHLY and CDR2 is FYNNEI. This CDR3 has 13 residues. The CDR3 region is CASGGQGANIQYF. CDR3 nucleotide sequence: TGTGCCAGCGGGGGACAGGGTGCGAACATTCAGTACTTC.

The rearrangement joins TRBV29-1 to TRBJ2-5; D assignment may be TRBD1 or TRBD2 (6 bases each). CDR3 length: 13 residues. Germline assignment: CDR1 SQVTM and CDR2 ANQGSEA. The V end was cut by 2 bases, the J end by 5 bases, with 12 bases between. CDR3 in amino acids: CSVERGAGETQYF. As DNA, the CDR3 is TGCAGCGTTGAAAGGGGGGCAGGGGAGACCCAGTACTTC. Combining the CDR3 with reference TRBV29-1 and TRBJ2-5 gives the whole variable domain SAVISQKPSRDICQRGTSLTIQCQVDSQVTMMFWYRQQPGQSLTLIATANQGSEATYESGFVIDKFPISRPNLTFSTLTVSNMSPEDSSIYLCSVERGAGETQYFGPGTRLLVL.

V gene TRBV20-1 combines with J gene TRBJ2-5; D call uncertain. The length of the CDR3 is 11 residues. CDR1 DFQATT and CDR2 SNEGSKA come from the germline V gene (reference sequence). Between the trimmed V and J ends, which lost 3 bases and 7 bases, there was a span of 9 bases. CDR3 sequence reads: CSARAIRTQYF. The CDR3 DNA sequence: TGCAGTGCTAGGGCCATTCGGACCCAGTACTTC.

The V call is TRBV9, the J call TRBJ2-7; 8 bases match TRBD2. CDR1 SGDLS and CDR2 YYNGEE come from the germline V gene. The junction had 9 bases not matched to a gene; V was cut back by 4 bases and J by 6 bases. The CDR3 sequence is 14 residues long. CDR3 protein: CASSPREGTSEQYF. DNA for the CDR3: TGTGCCAGCAGCCCGAGAGAAGGGACTAGCGAGCAGTACTTC.

This clone has only a few counts. The chain carries TRBV4-2 and TRBJ2-1; 10 nucleotides line up with TRBD2. V lost 4 bases and J lost 4; bases outside the gene matches: 1. Germline V CDR1 and CDR2: LGHNA, YNFKEQ. The CDR3 consists of 14 residues. The CDR3 DNA reads as TGTGCCAGCAGCCCGACTAGCGGGTACAATGAGCAGTTCTTC. Residues: CASSPTSGYNEQFF.

The rearrangement uses TRBV9 and TRBJ2-6, with TRBD2 matching 11 bases. V dropped 6 bases and J dropped 4; count of bases not matched to a gene: 9. Germline assignment: CDR1 SGDLS and CDR2 YYNGEE. The CDR3 runs 17 residues. The CDR3 DNA reads TGTGCCAGCACCGGTACTAGCGGGAGTACCGGGGCCAACGTCCTGACTTTC. Its protein product is CASTGTSGSTGANVLTF. Full variable domain (rest looked up from reference TRBV9 and TRBJ2-6): DSGVTQTPKHLITATGQRVTLRCSPRSGDLSVYWYQQSLDQGLQFLIQYYNGEERAKGNILERFSAQQFPDLHSELNLSSLELGDSALYFCASTGTSGSTGANVLTFGAGSRLTVL.

Remarks on this clone: The germline gene is not matched at one end of the junction; a read error may be the cause. The chain couples TRBV7-7 to TRBJ2-5; 8 positions match TRBD1. CDR3 length: 16 amino acids. The germline V gene encodes CDR1 SSHAT and CDR2 FNYEAQ (reference sequence). CDR3 nucleotide sequence: TGTGCTAGCAGCCTTGGATCAGGGGGCGCGAGGGAGACCCAGTACTTC. This translates into CASSLGSGGARETQYF.

The V and J genes are TRBV2 and TRBJ2-3; D may be TRBD2 (6 bases). The CDR3 length is 13 residues. Germline-derived CDR1 and CDR2 are SNHLY and FYNNEI. V was pared by 6 bases and J by 5 bases, with 12 bases between. The CDR3: CASRDDSGDTQYF. In DNA, the CDR3 is TGTGCCAGCAGAGACGATAGCGGAGATACGCAGTATTTT.